This TCR beta chain was captured in a study of metastatic and nonmetastatic thyroid tumors (dated by TCRdb to about 2020). About the full investigation: For patients with malignant and with benign thyroid disease, the researchers compared repertoires between peripheral blood samples and tumor or nodule tissue samples.

No patient had received any treatment before thyroid surgery. Patient clinical samples collected from the early 2010s to the late 2010s were retrospectively analysed using T-cell receptor beta sequencing. Germline trimming: 4 bases from V, 3 bases from J; junction bases outside gene matches: 10. The CDR3 measures 16 amino acids from cysteine to phenylalanine. The CDR3 DNA has 48 bases and is translated from base 1. The germline V gene encodes CDR1 MDHEN and CDR2 SYDVKM. The receptor library was made with PCR. Sequencing relied on an Illumina HiSeq 4000. High-throughput sequencing was used to profile the CDR3 region of the TCR beta-chain in every patient. Per the source publication's procedure: CDR3 differences across clinicopathological groups were used to build a classifier for discriminating distant-metastatic papillary thyroid cancer patients. Repertoire diversity was assessed with the Shannon index, and tumor-blood repertoire similarity with the Morisita-Horn index. TCRdb reran the public reads through fastp at Q25 and MiXCR, keeping productive beta chains. The V and J calls here are based on TCRdb, not the publication. This sample lists roughly 8,700 clones; around 31% were detected once. Under 25% of the sample rests with the top ten.

Study-wide conclusions, independent of this receptor: In both blood and tumor samples, malignant tumors were reported to have significantly higher TCR beta diversity than benign nodules.

The table lists this clone with a few counts. What this receptor recognizes is not known. No base-level quality is on record; no much larger clone is a single base apart. The sample comprised tumor tissue. Here the chain combines TRBV28 and TRBJ2-7; 9 of the junction bases match TRBD1. This TCR was sampled from a female donor with papillary thyroid cancer or a benign thyroid nodule (not recorded which). Some clones in this sample may be carry-over from other donors' samples. At the DNA level, the sequence is TGTGCCAGCAGTTCCCTACAGGGGGCGGCATACTACGAGCAGTACTTC. Translated, this is CASSSLQGAAYYEQYF.